The clone carrying this TCR beta chain was counted a few times. This specimen belongs to a study of T cells in Graves' hyperthyroidism and ophthalmopathy. The germline V gene encodes CDR1 LGHNA and CDR2 YNFKEQ. The CDR3 is 15 amino acids. J was trimmed by 7 bases and V by 0 bases; bases with no gene match: 6. It was RNA transcripts that yielded the amplified TCR beta CDR3 regions. HTBI primers were used for first-round RT-PCR of the TCR CDR3. TCRdb re-analysed the multiplex PCR reads in MiXCR, keeping a single row per CDR3 protein. The repertoire includes some 530,000 distinct CDR3 sequences, around a fifth of them detected once, and roughly 49% sits in the top ten.

The sequence was collected from a woman between 70 and 85 years old with Graves' ophthalmopathy. The specimen sequenced was blood. The chain recombines TRBV4-2 with TRBJ2-1; 7 bases are shared with TRBD2. CDR3 protein: CASSQDLYGGNEQFF. The CDR3 region has the DNA TGTGCCAGCAGCCAAGATCTTTACGGGGGGAATGAGCAGTTCTTC.